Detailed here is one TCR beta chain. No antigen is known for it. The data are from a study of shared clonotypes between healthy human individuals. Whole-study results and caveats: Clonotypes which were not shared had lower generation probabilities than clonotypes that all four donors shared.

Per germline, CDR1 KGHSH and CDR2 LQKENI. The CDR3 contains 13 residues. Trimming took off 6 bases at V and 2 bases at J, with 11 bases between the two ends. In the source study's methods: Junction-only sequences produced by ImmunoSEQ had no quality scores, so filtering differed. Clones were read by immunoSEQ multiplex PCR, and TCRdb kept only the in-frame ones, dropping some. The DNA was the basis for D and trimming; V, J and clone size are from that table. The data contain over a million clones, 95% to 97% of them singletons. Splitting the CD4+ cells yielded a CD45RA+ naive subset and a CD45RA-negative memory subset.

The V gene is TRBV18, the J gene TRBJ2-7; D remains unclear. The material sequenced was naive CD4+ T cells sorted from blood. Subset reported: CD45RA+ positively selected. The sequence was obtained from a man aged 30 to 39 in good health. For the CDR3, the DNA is TGTGCCAGCTCCGCGACGGGCCCCTACGAGCAGTACTTC. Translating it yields CASSATGPYEQYF.